This T cell receptor (beta chain) was retrieved from a study of cytomegalovirus exposure and HLA in healthy donors. Broader study findings: Compared with the roughly 670-donor mean, an Asian-associated ancestry cluster reportedly had fewer N-insertions, according to a later analysis. By HLA locus, TCR association rates varied in a later analysis, with DRB1 showing the most and HLA-C the fewest.

This clone was recorded once. The antigen is undetermined. Per germline, CDR1 LGHNA and CDR2 YSLEER. This CDR3 is 16 amino acids long. The V segment lost 1 base and the J segment 8 bases; nucleotides outside the gene matches: 5. PCR primers comprised 60 Vbeta and 13 Jbeta primers. Some clones are missing from TCRdb's copy, which holds only in-frame ones; the method was immunoSEQ multiplex PCR. The profile shows approximately 150,000 clones, about four fifths of them singletons. The V call is TRBV4-3, the J call TRBJ2-3; 14 bases agree with TRBD2. The TCR originated in a woman younger than 35 in good health and CMV-seropositive. The specimen was PBMCs. This CDR3 is CASSQGLAGGPSTQYF. CDR3 in DNA: TGCGCCAGCAGCCAAGGACTAGCGGGGGGGCCAAGTACGCAGTATTTT.